A selection of T cell receptor beta chains follows, all from one sample in a study of PD-1 blockade in classical Hodgkin lymphoma. The table came from immunoSEQ multiplex PCR; TCRdb's copy has only in-frame clones and leaves some out. The table shows 57,000 or so clones, with around 90% occurring only once. Here the sequenced sample was peripheral blood mononuclear cells (PBMCs), taken before the fourth cycle of nivolumab. These receptors all come from a human donor with classical Hodgkin lymphoma. The CDR3 runs from the conserved cysteine through the conserved F or W. A D gene is named only where the DNA matches it firmly. The listing skips clone size in some rows; elsewhere it reads once, few, many or a size class.

v_call,j_call,clone_size,d_call,cdr3_aa,cdr3_nt
TRBV7-9,TRBJ1-4,-,-,CASSVTEINEKLFF,TGTGCCAGCAGCGTAACAGAGATTAATGAAAAACTGTTTTTT
TRBV5-1,TRBJ2-5,-,TRBD1,CASSLDRVKTQYF,TGCGCCAGCAGCTTAGACAGGGTGAAGACCCAGTACTTC
TRBV6-1,TRBJ2-5,-,TRBD1,CASSKGGEILYQETQYF,TGTGCCAGCAGTAAAGGGGGCGAAATACTTTACCAAGAGACCCAGTACTTC
TRBV10-3,TRBJ1-4,-,TRBD1,CAITAGTGDEKLFF,TGTGCCATCACTGCCGGGACAGGTGATGAAAAACTGTTTTTT
TRBV27,TRBJ1-3,few,-,CASRSQGSGNTIYF,TGTGCCAGCAGGTCGCAGGGTTCTGGAAACACCATATATTTT
TRBV6-5,TRBJ2-7,once,-,CASSSWTDDAEQYF,TGTGCCAGCAGTTCCTGGACAGACGACGCCGAGCAGTACTTC
TRBV19,TRBJ1-5,-,-,CASSIFGNSNQPQHF,TGTGCCAGTAGTATTTTCGGGAATAGCAATCAGCCCCAGCATTTT
TRBV5-1,TRBJ2-1,-,TRBD2,CASSLLAGGYNEQFF,TGCGCCAGCAGCCTACTAGCGGGGGGCTACAATGAGCAGTTCTTC
TRBV6-5,TRBJ2-1,-,-,CASSRDLGTYNEQFF,TGTGCCAGCAGTCGGGACTTGGGCACCTACAATGAGCAGTTCTTC
TRBV5-1,TRBJ2-1,-,TRBD1,CASSLVGQGNNEQFF,TGCGCCAGCAGCTTGGTGGGACAGGGAAACAATGAGCAGTTCTTC
TRBV5-1,TRBJ2-7,-,-,CASSLVAASYEQYF,TGCGCCAGCAGCTTGGTGGCAGCCTCCTACGAGCAGTACTTC
TRBV6-5,TRBJ1-5,-,-,CASSNTNNQPQHF,TGTGCCAGCTCGAACACCAACAATCAGCCCCAGCATTTT
TRBV28,TRBJ2-7,-,-,CASGGNRRTYEQYF,TGTGCCAGCGGGGGGAACAGAAGAACCTACGAGCAGTACTTC
TRBV7-9,TRBJ2-3,-,-,CASKPGPDTQYF,TGTGCCAGCAAACCAGGCCCAGATACGCAGTATTTT
TRBV13,TRBJ2-1,-,-,CASSFDYNEQFF,TGTGCCAGCAGCTTTGACTACAATGAGCAGTTCTTC
TRBV27,TRBJ2-1,-,-,CASSSLPLQSSYNEQFF,TGTGCCAGCAGTTCACTCCCCTTACAAAGCTCCTACAATGAGCAGTTCTTC
TRBV7-9,TRBJ2-3,-,-,CASSTTGLSVGDTQYF,TGTGCCAGCAGCACAACGGGCCTCAGCGTCGGAGATACGCAGTATTTT
TRBV6-1,TRBJ2-7,-,TRBD1,CASSEDQGAYNEQYF,TGTGCCAGCAGTGAAGACCAGGGGGCGTACAACGAGCAGTACTTC
TRBV6-6,TRBJ2-7,-,TRBD1,CATYSGTGTYEQYF,TGTGCCACCTATTCGGGGACAGGTACCTACGAGCAGTACTTC
TRBV7-9,TRBJ2-2,-,-,CASSPQVLAGELFF,TGTGCCAGCAGCCCCCAGGTCCTAGCCGGGGAGCTGTTTTTT
TRBV7-6,TRBJ1-3,-,TRBD1,CASSPDRAGNTIYF,TGTGCCAGCAGCCCGGACAGGGCTGGAAACACCATATATTTT
TRBV7-9,TRBJ1-2,-,TRBD1,CASSQLGTASNYGYTF,TGTGCCAGCAGCCAACTGGGGACAGCTTCTAACTATGGCTACACCTTC
TRBV7-9,TRBJ1-3,-,-,CASSGSGAGNTIYF,TGTGCCAGCAGCGGATCAGGGGCTGGAAACACCATATATTTT
TRBV4-1,TRBJ2-3,-,-,CASSQAGTRQDTQYF,TGCGCCAGCAGCCAAGCTGGGACGCGTCAAGATACGCAGTATTTT
TRBV28,TRBJ2-7,-,TRBD1,CASSAWDRINSYEQYF,TGTGCCAGCAGTGCATGGGACAGGATAAACTCCTACGAGCAGTACTTC
TRBV30,TRBJ2-7,-,-,CAWTDRISSYEQYF,TGTGCCTGGACCGACAGGATTAGCTCCTACGAGCAGTACTTC
TRBV27,TRBJ2-5,-,-,CASSFRGRQETQYF,TGTGCCAGCAGTTTCCGGGGGAGACAAGAGACCCAGTACTTC
TRBV27,TRBJ2-2,few,-,CASRIQGPGELFF,TGTGCCAGCAGGATACAGGGTCCCGGGGAGCTGTTTTTT
TRBV19,TRBJ1-5,-,-,CASSIFTYTNQPQHF,TGTGCCAGTAGTATCTTCACATACACGAATCAGCCCCAGCATTTT
TRBV27,TRBJ2-1,-,TRBD1,CASKSPGTGPGTDGFF,TGTGCCAGCAAAAGTCCCGGGACAGGGCCGGGGACGGACGGGTTCTTC
TRBV6-5,TRBJ2-2,once,-,CASCLSGGTGELFF,TGTGCCAGCTGTCTAAGTGGGGGGACCGGGGAGCTGTTTTTT